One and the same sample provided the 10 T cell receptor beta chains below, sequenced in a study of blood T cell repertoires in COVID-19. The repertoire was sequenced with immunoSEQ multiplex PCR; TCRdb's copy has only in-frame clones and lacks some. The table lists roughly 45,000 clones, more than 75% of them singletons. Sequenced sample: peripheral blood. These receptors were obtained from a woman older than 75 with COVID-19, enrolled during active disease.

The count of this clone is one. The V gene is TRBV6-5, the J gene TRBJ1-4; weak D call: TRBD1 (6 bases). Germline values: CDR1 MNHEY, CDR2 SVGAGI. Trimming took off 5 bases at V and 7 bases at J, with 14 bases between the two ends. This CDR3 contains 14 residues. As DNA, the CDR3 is TGTGCCAGCAGTAACAGGGCCGCGAGTGAAAAACTGTTTTTT. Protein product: CASSNRAASEKLFF.

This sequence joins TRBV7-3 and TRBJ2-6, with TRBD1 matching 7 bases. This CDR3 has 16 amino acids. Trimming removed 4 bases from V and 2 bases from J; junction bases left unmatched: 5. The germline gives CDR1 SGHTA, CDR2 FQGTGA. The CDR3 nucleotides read TGTGCCAGCAGCTCCATAGGGACAGCTGGGGCCAACGTCCTGACTTTC. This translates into CASSSIGTAGANVLTF.

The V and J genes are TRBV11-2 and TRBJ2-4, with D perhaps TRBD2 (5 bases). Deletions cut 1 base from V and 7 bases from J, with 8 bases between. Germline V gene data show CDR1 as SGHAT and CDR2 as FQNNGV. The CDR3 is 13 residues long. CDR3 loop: CASSLAGSNIQYF. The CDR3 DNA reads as TGTGCCAGCAGCTTAGCGGGGTCGAACATTCAGTACTTC.

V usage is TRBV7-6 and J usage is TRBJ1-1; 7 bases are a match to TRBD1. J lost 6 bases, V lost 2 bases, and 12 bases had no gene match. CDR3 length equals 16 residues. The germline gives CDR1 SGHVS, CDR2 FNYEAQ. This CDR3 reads CASSLRPYGTGAEAFF. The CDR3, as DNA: TGTGCCAGCAGCTTAAGGCCGTATGGCACAGGGGCTGAAGCTTTCTTT. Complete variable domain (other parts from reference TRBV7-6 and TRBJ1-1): GAGVSQSPRYKVTKRGQDVALRCDPISGHVSLYWYRQALGQGPEFLTYFNYEAQQDKSGLPNDRFSAERPEGSISTLTIQRTEQRDSAMYRCASSLRPYGTGAEAFFGQGTRLTVV.

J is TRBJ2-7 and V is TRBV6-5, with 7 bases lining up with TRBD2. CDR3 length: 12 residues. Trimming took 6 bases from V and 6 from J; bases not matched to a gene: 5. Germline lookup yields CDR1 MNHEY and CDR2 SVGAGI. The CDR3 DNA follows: TGTGCCAGCAGCCGACTAGCTTCCGAGCAGTACTTC. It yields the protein CASSRLASEQYF.

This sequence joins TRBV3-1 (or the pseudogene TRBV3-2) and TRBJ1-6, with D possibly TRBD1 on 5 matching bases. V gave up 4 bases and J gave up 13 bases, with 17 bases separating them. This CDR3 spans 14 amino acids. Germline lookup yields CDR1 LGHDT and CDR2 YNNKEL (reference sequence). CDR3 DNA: TGTGCCAGCAGCCTGGGGGGTAGTAAGACTCCCCTCCACTTT. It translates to CASSLGGSKTPLHF.

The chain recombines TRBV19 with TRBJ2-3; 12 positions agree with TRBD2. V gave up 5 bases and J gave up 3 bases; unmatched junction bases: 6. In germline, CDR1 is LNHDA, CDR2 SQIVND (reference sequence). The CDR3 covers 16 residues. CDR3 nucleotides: TGTGCCAGTAGTTTCCGACTAGCGGGAGAGACAGATACGCAGTATTTT. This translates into CASSFRLAGETDTQYF.

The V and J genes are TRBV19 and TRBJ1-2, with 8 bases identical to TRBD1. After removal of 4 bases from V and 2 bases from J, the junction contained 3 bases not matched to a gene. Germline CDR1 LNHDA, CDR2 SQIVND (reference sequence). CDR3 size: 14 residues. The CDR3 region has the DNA TGTGCCAGTAGTAGGGACAGGCGGAACTATGGCTACACCTTC. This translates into CASSRDRRNYGYTF.

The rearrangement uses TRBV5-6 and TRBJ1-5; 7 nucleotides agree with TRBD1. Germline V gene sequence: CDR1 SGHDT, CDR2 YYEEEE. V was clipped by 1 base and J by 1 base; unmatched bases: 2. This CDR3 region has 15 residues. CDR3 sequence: CASSLTGVSNQPQHF. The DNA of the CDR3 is TGTGCCAGCAGCTTGACAGGGGTGAGCAATCAGCCCCAGCATTTT.

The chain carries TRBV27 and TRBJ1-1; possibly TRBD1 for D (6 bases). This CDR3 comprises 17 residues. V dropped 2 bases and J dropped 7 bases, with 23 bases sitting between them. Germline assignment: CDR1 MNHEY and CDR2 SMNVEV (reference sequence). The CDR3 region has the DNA TGTGCCAGCAGTTTAACCATCACACAGGGAAGGAATCATGAAGCTTTCTTT. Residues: CASSLTITQGRNHEAFF.